These T cell receptor beta chains were read from a single sample in a study of blood T cell repertoires in COVID-19. This table comes from immunoSEQ multiplex PCR, and its TCRdb copy is limited to in-frame clones, with some not included. The sample holds approximately 300,000 clones, approximately 90% seen once. The specimen sequenced was PBMCs or T cells enriched from blood (not recorded which). The receptors shown here come from a woman aged 25 to 39 who had recovered from COVID-19. The CDR3 runs from the conserved cysteine through the conserved F or W. The D gene is left open where the match is weak. Part of the rows lack a size; the others show once, few, many or a class for expanded clones.

abundance	v_gene	len	j_gene	d_gene	CDR3aa	CDR3nt
-	TRBV7-6	15	TRBJ1-6	TRBD1	CASSLSWDRREPLHF	TGTGCCAGCAGCTTAAGTTGGGACAGAAGGGAACCCCTCCACTTT
-	TRBV5-1	17	TRBJ1-3	-	CASSPKILGSSGNTIYF	TGCGCCAGCAGCCCGAAGATTCTGGGGAGCTCTGGAAACACCATATATTTT
-	TRBV30	14	TRBJ1-2	-	CAWEAPWGDYGYTF	TGTGCCTGGGAAGCCCCCTGGGGGGACTATGGCTACACCTTC
-	TRBV6-5	11	TRBJ2-1	-	CASSSEHEQFF	TGTGCCAGCAGTTCGGAGCATGAGCAGTTCTTC
-	TRBV5-1	14	TRBJ2-3	-	CASSWSRRGDTQYF	TGCGCCAGCAGCTGGTCGCGCCGGGGAGATACGCAGTATTTT
-	TRBV5-1	16	TRBJ2-2	-	CASSLAPGANTGELFF	TGCGCCAGCAGCTTGGCCCCGGGAGCGAACACCGGGGAGCTGTTTTTT
-	TRBV7-9	14	TRBJ2-7	-	CASSLRRGQYEQYF	TGTGCCAGCAGCTTACGGCGGGGACAGTACGAGCAGTACTTC
-	TRBV30	12	TRBJ1-2	-	CAWSQGGYGYTF	TGTGCCTGGAGCCAGGGCGGTTATGGCTACACCTTC
-	TRBV5-1	14	TRBJ1-1	-	CASSLTGLGTEAFF	TGCGCCAGCAGCTTAACAGGGTTGGGTACTGAAGCTTTCTTT
-	TRBV30	14	TRBJ1-5	-	CAWSQGGKHQPQHF	TGTGCCTGGAGTCAGGGAGGGAAGCATCAGCCCCAGCATTTT
-	TRBV5-1	15	TRBJ1-1	-	CASSLEGVGSPEAFF	TGCGCCAGCAGCTTGGAGGGGGTAGGGTCACCTGAAGCTTTCTTT
-	TRBV11-1	15	TRBJ2-1	-	CASSYGGVAYNEQFF	TGTGCCAGCAGCTACGGCGGGGTGGCCTACAATGAGCAGTTCTTC
-	TRBV5-1	15	TRBJ1-4	-	CASSLPDRPNEKLFF	TGCGCCAGCAGCTTACCCGACAGGCCGAATGAAAAACTGTTTTTT
once	TRBV6-5	15	TRBJ2-5	TRBD2	CASSYGGGGQETQYF	TGTGCCAGCAGTTACGGCGGGGGAGGACAAGAGACCCAGTACTTC
-	TRBV18	13	TRBJ1-5	TRBD1	CASSRDSESAQHF	TGTGCCAGCTCACGGGACAGTGAGAGTGCCCAGCATTTT
-	TRBV4-3	15	TRBJ1-4	TRBD1	CASSPSGTGLEKLFF	TGCGCCAGCAGCCCCTCCGGGACAGGGCTGGAAAAACTGTTTTTT
once	TRBV15	15	TRBJ1-2	TRBD1	CATSRGDRGPRGYTF	TGTGCCACCAGCAGAGGAGACAGGGGGCCTCGTGGCTACACCTTC
-	TRBV3-1/TRBV3-2	14	TRBJ2-7	TRBD2	CASSHSGGGYEQYF	TGTGCCAGCAGCCATAGCGGGGGTGGCTACGAGCAGTACTTC
-	TRBV15	16	TRBJ1-5	-	CATSRAGTPSNQPQHF	TGTGCCACCAGCAGAGCCGGGACACCTAGCAATCAGCCCCAGCATTTT
-	TRBV2	15	TRBJ1-1	TRBD1	CASRDNRGQATEAFF	TGTGCCAGCAGAGATAACAGGGGGCAGGCCACTGAAGCTTTCTTT
-	TRBV2	14	TRBJ2-3	TRBD1	CASALQGYADTQYF	TGTGCCAGCGCCCTACAGGGGTACGCAGATACGCAGTATTTT
-	TRBV9	17	TRBJ2-1	-	CASSHPGGGLPPNEQFF	TGTGCCAGCAGCCACCCGGGCGGGGGCCTCCCCCCCAATGAGCAGTTCTTC
-	TRBV7-9	18	TRBJ2-7	TRBD1	CASSLGTGERSRSYEQYF	TGTGCCAGCAGCTTAGGGACAGGGGAACGTTCACGCTCCTACGAGCAGTACTTC
-	TRBV10-3	15	TRBJ2-3	TRBD2	CAISELSGGTDTQYF	TGTGCCATCAGTGAGCTTAGCGGGGGGACAGATACGCAGTATTTT
-	TRBV29-1	14	TRBJ1-2	-	CSVGGGAAENGYTF	TGCAGCGTTGGGGGGGGCGCGGCTGAGAATGGCTACACCTTC
-	TRBV19	13	TRBJ1-5	TRBD1	CASSTGQAKPQHF	TGTGCCAGTAGCACCGGACAGGCTAAGCCCCAGCATTTT